A selection of T cell receptor beta chains follows, all from one sample in a study of post-analysis software for immune sequencing data. One entry per CDR3 protein, called by TCRdb with MiXCR from the PCR reads. Found here are 800,000 to 950,000 distinct CDR3 sequences, roughly half of them singletons; the top ten hold approximately 4.3%. The specimen was blood. The receptor set was obtained from a girl aged 5-17 years with multiple sclerosis. The CDR3 runs from the conserved cysteine through the conserved F or W. The order of the fields is clone size, D gene, V gene, J gene, CDR3 DNA, CDR3 protein. A D gene is named only where the DNA matches it firmly. Rows may omit the clone size; those that give it use once, few, many or a size class.

NA	NA	TRBV6-1	TRBJ2-7	TGTGCCAGCAGTGAATACGGGCCAACCTACGAGCAGTACTTC	CASSEYGPTYEQYF
NA	TRBD2	TRBV5-1	TRBJ2-5	TGCGCCAGCAGCCCCCTCGGCCTAGCGGGAGGCCAAGAGACCCAGTACTTC	CASSPLGLAGGQETQYF
NA	NA	TRBV7-3	TRBJ2-3	TGTGCCAGCAGCAGAAACTACTCTTCAGATACGCAGTATTTT	CASSRNYSSDTQYF
NA	NA	TRBV6-5	TRBJ2-1	TGCGCCAGCAGTTACACTCAGCATAACTCCTACAATGAGCAGTTCTTC	CASSYTQHNSYNEQFF
NA	NA	TRBV18	TRBJ2-7	TGTGCCAGCTCGGGACTTTCCCCCTACGAGCAGTACTTC	CASSGLSPYEQYF
few	NA	TRBV3-1	TRBJ2-3	TGTGCCAGCAGCCAAGATGTGGGGGTAGAGACGCAGTATTTT	CASSQDVGVETQYF
NA	TRBD2	TRBV4-1	TRBJ2-7	TGCGCCAGCAGCCTTGACGGGTCTAGCGGCCGCTCCTACGAGCAGTACTTC	CASSLDGSSGRSYEQYF
NA	NA	TRBV11-1	TRBJ2-7	TGTGCCAGCAGTATTAGCGAGATTTCCTACGAGCAGTACTTC	CASSISEISYEQYF
NA	TRBD2	TRBV4-1	TRBJ2-5	TGCGCCAGCAGCCAAGATAACGGGCTAGCGGGGGCGATACAAGAGACCCAGTACTTC	CASSQDNGLAGAIQETQYF
few	NA	TRBV5-6	TRBJ2-2	TGTGCCAGCAGCTTGAGTATCGGGGAGCTGTTTTTT	CASSLSIGELFF
NA	NA	TRBV5-6	TRBJ2-1	TGTGCCAGCATCTTTAGTAGGGTGAATGAGCAGTTCTTC	CASIFSRVNEQFF
NA	NA	TRBV20-1	TRBJ2-1	TGCAGTGCTAGAGATCTGGCAGGGTACCCATACAATGAGCAGTTCTTC	CSARDLAGYPYNEQFF
NA	TRBD2	TRBV12-5	TRBJ2-7	TGTGCTAGTGGCCCGGGGGGAGGATACGAGCAGTACTTC	CASGPGGGYEQYF
few	TRBD1	TRBV5-1	TRBJ2-5	TGCGCCAGCAGCTCCGGACAGGCACTCCAAGAGACCCAGTACTTC	CASSSGQALQETQYF
NA	TRBD2	TRBV2	TRBJ2-1	TGTGCCAGCAGTGAGGATAGCGGGAACTACAATGAGCAGTTCTTC	CASSEDSGNYNEQFF
NA	TRBD1	TRBV29-1	TRBJ1-2	TGCAGCGTCTCCCGAGGGGGCAACTATGGCTACACCTTC	CSVSRGGNYGYTF
few	TRBD1	TRBV14	TRBJ2-1	TGTGCCAGCAGCCAAGTAGGGGGCCCCTACAATGAGCAGTTCTTC	CASSQVGGPYNEQFF
NA	NA	TRBV12-3/TRBV12-4	TRBJ1-2	TGTGCCAGCAGCGAGGGAGGCTTTAGGGGCTACACCTTC	CASSEGGFRGYTF
NA	NA	TRBV10-3	TRBJ2-3	TGTGCCATCAAAGACAAACGGGGGACGACAGATACGCAGTATTTT	CAIKDKRGTTDTQYF
NA	TRBD1	TRBV28	TRBJ2-1	TGTGCCAGCAGAGGGCCGGGACAGCTCTACAATGAGCAGTTCTTC	CASRGPGQLYNEQFF
NA	NA	TRBV6-6	TRBJ2-7	TGTGCCAGCAGTTATTCGGAGAGGGGGGTGTACGAGCAGTACTTC	CASSYSERGVYEQYF
NA	NA	TRBV20-1	TRBJ2-1	TGCAGTGCTAAAGCGGCCCCTTCCTACAATGAGCAGTTCTTC	CSAKAAPSYNEQFF
few	TRBD2	TRBV20-1	TRBJ2-1	TGCAGTGGGACTAGCGGGCCTACCTACAATGAGCAGTTCTTC	CSGTSGPTYNEQFF